The following is a TCR beta chain sequence with its context. Trimming at V came to 2 bases and at J to 4 bases, leaving 3 bases not matched to a gene. The CDR3 runs 16 residues. CDR1 is SGHRS, CDR2 YFSETQ, per germline. The sample is drawn from a study of blood T cell repertoires in COVID-19. Across the whole study: Collection of acute and convalescent COVID-19 samples took place in the United States, Italy and Spain. T cells, B-cell-depleted T cells, or PBMCs supplied cDNA or gDNA.

Per the study methods: From reference gene primer amplification, estimates of nucleated cell counts were derived. Libraries were prepared by immunoSEQ multiplex PCR; TCRdb keeps only in-frame clonotypes and omits some of them. D and trimming come from the DNA, and the V and J calls and clone size come from that table. There are about 76,000 clones in the sample; roughly 89% occur only once, and 6.5% to 8.5% lies in the top ten. The receptor's source is a man between 25 and 39 years old with acute or convalescent COVID-19. Sample: peripheral blood. The rearrangement links TRBV5-1 to TRBJ2-2, with TRBD2 identical over 12 bases. The CDR3 DNA reads TGCGCCAGCAGCTTACTAGCGGGAGGTACCACCGGGGAGCTGTTTTTT. It translates to CASSLLAGGTTGELFF.